This T cell receptor beta chain was recovered during a study of human T cells and chemical hapten exposure. This clonotype was counted ten times or more. TCRdb ran MiXCR on the RACE reads and lists one entry per CDR3 protein. The data contain about 160,000 distinct CDR3 sequences, roughly 25% of them singletons. Time point: patch test 3, about 24 weeks after DPC sensitization. The treatment denotes: therapeutic diphenylcyclopropenone sensitization with weekly scalp DPC. CDR1 SQVTM and CDR2 ANQGSEA come from the germline V gene. V gave up 4 bases and J gave up 5 bases, with 14 bases separating them. The CDR3 extends over 13 amino acids.

The input for sequencing was whole blood, taken in connection with sensitization to the hapten diphenylcyclopropenone (DPC). This clonotype was sampled from a woman aged 18-35 years with alopecia areata. Some clones in this sample may be carry-over from other donors' samples. V gene TRBV29-1 combines with J gene TRBJ2-5; no definite D call. The CDR3 here is CSVAPGPPETQYF. CDR3 coding DNA: TGCAGCGTTGCCCCCGGGCCCCCGGAGACCCAGTACTTC. The full variable domain, in which reference TRBV29-1 and TRBJ2-5 provide the parts outside the CDR3, is SAVISQKPSRDICQRGTSLTIQCQVDSQVTMMFWYRQQPGQSLTLIATANQGSEATYESGFVIDKFPISRPNLTFSTLTVSNMSPEDSSIYLCSVAPGPPETQYFGPGTRLLVL.